The rows below give T cell receptor beta chains drawn from one sample of a study of T cells in Graves' hyperthyroidism and ophthalmopathy. Using its own MiXCR run on the multiplex PCR reads, TCRdb lists one record per CDR3 protein. The sample lists fewer than 550,000 distinct CDR3 sequences; 15% to 18% were seen once. Material: blood. Receptors were obtained from a woman aged 18-29 years with Graves' hyperthyroidism. Each CDR3 is given with its conserved first and last residue. D genes are given only for firm matches. Clone size appears in some rows only: once, few, many, or a class for an expanded clone.

TRBV14,TRBJ2-7,many,TRBD1,TGTGCCAGCAGCCAAAAGATGTGGGACAGCGCTCACGAGCAGTACTTC,CASSQKMWDSAHEQYF
TRBV20-1,TRBJ1-4,NA,NA,TGCAGTGCTCAGGGAGATGGTGAAAAACTGTTTTTT,CSAQGDGEKLFF
TRBV9,TRBJ2-1,NA,TRBD1,TGTGCCAGCAGCGGAGGGGGGACAGGGAGGTCGGGTGAGCAGTTCTTC,CASSGGGTGRSGEQFF
TRBV5-1,TRBJ1-1,NA,NA,TGCGCCAGCAGCTCAGCGGGCAACACTGAAGCTTTCTTT,CASSSAGNTEAFF
TRBV6-1,TRBJ2-7,NA,NA,TGTGCCAGCGGCGGCGGGTGGACCTACGAGCAGTACTTC,CASGGGWTYEQYF
TRBV27,TRBJ2-1,many,NA,TGTGCCAGCAGTTTGGGGCCCGGGACCTACAATGAGCAGTTCTTC,CASSLGPGTYNEQFF
TRBV19,TRBJ1-2,many,TRBD1,TGTGCCAGTAGTATAGGTGCCGGACAGGTCTATGGCTACACCTTC,CASSIGAGQVYGYTF
TRBV6-1,TRBJ1-1,NA,NA,TGTGCCAGCAGTACACAGGCTGAGAGTACTGAAGCTTTCTTT,CASSTQAESTEAFF
TRBV11-2,TRBJ2-7,many,NA,TGTGCCAGCAGCTTAGGGCTAGGGGTATCCTACGAGCAGTACTTC,CASSLGLGVSYEQYF
TRBV6-2/TRBV6-3,TRBJ2-1,many,TRBD1,TGTGCCAGCAGACTCACAGGGGGGACGCCGCAGTTCTTC,CASRLTGGTPQFF
TRBV9,TRBJ2-3,NA,NA,TGTGCCAGCAGCGTGAGGACAGCTGGCACAGATACGCAGTATTTT,CASSVRTAGTDTQYF
TRBV7-9,TRBJ2-3,many,TRBD1,TGTGCCAGCAGCTTATTCATCGGGACAGGGGGCTACACAGATACGCAGTATTTT,CASSLFIGTGGYTDTQYF
TRBV19,TRBJ1-1,NA,NA,TGTGCCAGTAGTATGGGTCTACAGAACACTGAAGCTTTCTTT,CASSMGLQNTEAFF
TRBV2,TRBJ1-5,many,NA,TGTGCCTCACGTGGGACTCTTTGGCAGCCCCAGCATTTT,CASRGTLWQPQHF
TRBV28,TRBJ1-5,many,NA,TGTGCCAGCAGCCGACCCCAGAGCAATCAGCCCCAGCATTTT,CASSRPQSNQPQHF
TRBV7-8,TRBJ2-3,many,NA,TGTGCCAGCAGCGGGCTGAAACTGGATACGCAGTATTTT,CASSGLKLDTQYF
TRBV6-5,TRBJ2-7,many,TRBD1,TGTGCCAGCAGTTACGTATATGGGACAGGCTCCGAGCAGTACTTC,CASSYVYGTGSEQYF
TRBV29-1,TRBJ2-7,many,NA,TGCAGCGTTGAGAACGGGGGCAAGGCCGAGCAGTACTTC,CSVENGGKAEQYF
TRBV24-1,TRBJ2-3,NA,NA,TGTGCCACCAGTGATTCCATTACAGATACGCAGTATTTT,CATSDSITDTQYF
TRBV5-8,TRBJ2-3,many,NA,TGTGCCAGCAGCCCCGGACAGCCTGCTAGCACAGATACGCAGTATTTT,CASSPGQPASTDTQYF
TRBV20-1,TRBJ2-7,few,NA,TGCAGTGCTAGAGACCCCCGGACCCGGGGCGGGTCCTACGAGCAGTACTTC,CSARDPRTRGGSYEQYF
TRBV27,TRBJ1-2,many,NA,TGTGCCAGCAGTTTAAGAGACAGAGAAAACTATGGCTACACCTTC,CASSLRDRENYGYTF
TRBV10-3,TRBJ2-1,NA,NA,TGTGCCATCAGTGAGGGAGGGCCTTACAATGAGCAGTTCTTC,CAISEGGPYNEQFF
TRBV6-1,TRBJ2-2,NA,TRBD2,TGTGCCAGCAGTGAAGCGCTTCGGGCGGGAGGGCCCGGGGAGCTGTTTTTT,CASSEALRAGGPGELFF
TRBV5-1,TRBJ2-5,few,NA,TGCGCCAGCAGCATGGACCCTAAAGAGACCCAGTACTTC,CASSMDPKETQYF
TRBV5-4,TRBJ1-2,many,NA,TGTGCCAGCAGTCCATATGCGTCGGGTAACTATGGCTACACCTTC,CASSPYASGNYGYTF
TRBV20-1,TRBJ2-7,many,NA,TGCAGTGCTAGGCGGAGCTCCTACGAGCAGTACTTC,CSARRSSYEQYF
TRBV3-1,TRBJ2-5,many,NA,TGTGCCAGCCGCACCACCCCCCAAGAGACCCAGTACTTC,CASRTTPQETQYF
TRBV4-1,TRBJ2-6,NA,NA,TGCGCCAGCAGCCAAGATGGGGGAACTGGGGCCAACGTCCTGACTTTC,CASSQDGGTGANVLTF
TRBV28,TRBJ2-7,many,NA,TGTGCCAGCAGTTTAAGTCCCACCTACGAGCAGTACTTC,CASSLSPTYEQYF
TRBV9,TRBJ1-3,few,NA,TGTGCCAGCAGCGGTGACATTTCCTCTGGAAACACCATATATTTT,CASSGDISSGNTIYF
TRBV12-3/TRBV12-4,TRBJ1-1,many,NA,TGTGCCAGCAGTTCAACGGACCGGAACACTGAAGCTTTCTTT,CASSSTDRNTEAFF
TRBV12-3/TRBV12-4,TRBJ2-5,NA,TRBD1,TGTGCCAGCAGGGGGGGTGGACAGGGAAGTATGGAGACCCAGTACTTC,CASRGGGQGSMETQYF
TRBV5-6,TRBJ1-4,NA,TRBD1,TGTGCCAGCAGCACGGACAGGGGCGTTAATGAAAAACTGTTTTTT,CASSTDRGVNEKLFF
TRBV10-2,TRBJ1-5,NA,NA,TGCGCCAGCAGTGGGGGCGGGAAGGTACCTAGCAATCAGCCCCAGCATTTT,CASSGGGKVPSNQPQHF
TRBV27,TRBJ1-5,many,NA,TGTGCCAGCAGTGGCCAGGATGGGCCCCAGCATTTT,CASSGQDGPQHF
TRBV12-3/TRBV12-4,TRBJ1-5,many,TRBD1,TGTGCCAGCAGCGGGACAGTGGGAGGCAATCAGCCCCAGCATTTT,CASSGTVGGNQPQHF
TRBV25-1,TRBJ2-5,NA,TRBD2,TGTGCCAACAGTGCCTATGAGCTAGCGGGGGCCACTGGGACCCAGTACTTC,CANSAYELAGATGTQYF
TRBV11-3,TRBJ1-2,many,NA,TGTGCCAGCAGCTTGCGGGGCGGACGAGACTATGGCTACACCTTC,CASSLRGGRDYGYTF
TRBV29-1,TRBJ2-5,NA,NA,TGCAGCGTTGAGTTCCCTGAAGAGACCCAGTACTTC,CSVEFPEETQYF
TRBV6-5,TRBJ1-2,many,TRBD1,TGTGCCAGCAGTTACTCGAGAGACAGGGGGAAGGACACCTTC,CASSYSRDRGKDTF
TRBV2,TRBJ2-3,many,NA,TGTGCCAGCAGTAACCTCACAGATACGCAGTATTTT,CASSNLTDTQYF
TRBV18,TRBJ1-6,many,TRBD1,TGTGCCAGCTCACTATTACCGACAGGGAGGAATTCACCCCTCCACTTT,CASSLLPTGRNSPLHF
TRBV5-5,TRBJ1-4,NA,TRBD1,TGTGCCAGCAGCCGAAGACAGGGTGGAGTAACTAATGAAAAACTGTTTTTT,CASSRRQGGVTNEKLFF
TRBV4-1,TRBJ2-7,many,NA,TGCGCCAGCAGCCACCTAGGATCCACGGGCAACGAGCAGTACTTC,CASSHLGSTGNEQYF
TRBV12-3/TRBV12-4,TRBJ1-1,NA,TRBD1,TGTGCCAGCAGTTTCGGGACAGGACAGAACACTGAAGCTTTCTTT,CASSFGTGQNTEAFF
TRBV5-1,TRBJ2-7,many,TRBD2,TGCGCCAGCAGCCCCCCCGGGACTAGCTCCTACGAGCAGTACTTC,CASSPPGTSSYEQYF
TRBV2,TRBJ2-7,many,TRBD1,TGTGCCAGCAGGACGGGACAGGCCCACGAGCAATACTTC,CASRTGQAHEQYF
TRBV6-1,TRBJ1-1,many,TRBD1,TGTGCCAGCAGGGGGGACAGGGGGTATGGCGAAGCTTTCTTT,CASRGDRGYGEAFF
TRBV7-3,TRBJ2-1,many,TRBD1,TGTGCCAGCAGCTTAAAACAGGGGGCATGGAATGAGCAGTTCTTC,CASSLKQGAWNEQFF
TRBV6-5,TRBJ1-2,NA,NA,TGTGCCAGCAGTTACTCGGTTGGTGGGGGGGGGAATGGCTACACCTTC,CASSYSVGGGGNGYTF
TRBV3-1,TRBJ2-1,many,NA,TGTGCCAGCAGCGTAGGGGCGAGGGGTTACAATGAGCAGTTCTTC,CASSVGARGYNEQFF
TRBV2,TRBJ1-2,many,NA,TGTGCCATCCCGAAATCCAGGGGTTCTGGCTACACCTTC,CAIPKSRGSGYTF
TRBV7-9,TRBJ2-1,many,TRBD2,TGTGCCAGCAGCCGCGGGACTAGCGGGAGGGGAGACAATGAGCAGTTCTTC,CASSRGTSGRGDNEQFF